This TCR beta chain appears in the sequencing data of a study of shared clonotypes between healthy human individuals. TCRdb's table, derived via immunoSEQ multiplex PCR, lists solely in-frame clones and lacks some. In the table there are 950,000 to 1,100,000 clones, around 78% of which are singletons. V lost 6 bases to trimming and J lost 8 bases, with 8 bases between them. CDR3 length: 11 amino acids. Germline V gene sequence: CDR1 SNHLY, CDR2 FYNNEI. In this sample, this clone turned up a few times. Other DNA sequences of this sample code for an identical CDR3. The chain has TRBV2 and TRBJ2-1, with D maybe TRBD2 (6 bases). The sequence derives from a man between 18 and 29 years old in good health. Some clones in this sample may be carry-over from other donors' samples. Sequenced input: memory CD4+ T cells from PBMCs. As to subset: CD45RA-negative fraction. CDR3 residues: CASRERDEQFF. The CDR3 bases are TGTGCCAGCAGGGAGCGGGATGAGCAGTTCTTC.